The 21 T cell receptor beta chains listed next were all sequenced from one sample in a study of cytomegalovirus exposure and HLA in healthy donors. Amplification used 60 Vbeta primers and 13 Jbeta primers. The protocol was immunoSEQ multiplex PCR, while the TCRdb copy is restricted to in-frame clones and leaves out a portion. The table lists about 200,000 clones, approximately 77% of them singletons. What was sequenced was PBMCs. The receptors were sampled from a man aged 35 to 55 in good health and CMV-seropositive.

The sample holds one count of this clone. This rearrangement joins TRBV5-1 to TRBJ2-3, with 14 bases fitting TRBD2. The V gene end was trimmed by 4 bases and the J gene end by 5 bases; junction bases not matched to a gene: 3. The CDR3 totals 15 residues. Germline V gene data show CDR1 as SGHRS and CDR2 as YFSETQ. The CDR3 sequence: CASSLTSGGGDTQYF. CDR3 DNA sequence: TGCGCCAGCAGCCTGACTAGCGGGGGGGGAGATACGCAGTATTTT.

This chain links TRBV29-1 with TRBJ2-7; D may be TRBD2 (5 bases). The V gene's germline CDR1 is SQVTM and CDR2 ANQGSEA. The CDR3 runs to 14 residues. Trimming left V 3 bases short and J 0 bases short, with 12 bases between. The chain's CDR3 is CSVERARHSYEQYF. The CDR3 bases are TGCAGCGTTGAGCGGGCGCGCCACTCCTACGAGCAGTACTTC.

The chain combines TRBV28 with TRBJ2-5; 12 nucleotides match TRBD2. The CDR3 sequence is 14 residues long. V lost 6 bases, J lost 5 bases, and 4 bases stayed unmatched. Germline loops: CDR1 MDHEN, CDR2 SYDVKM. In DNA, the CDR3 is TGTGCCAGCAGGACTAGCGGGGGCCGGGAGACCCAGTACTTC. Translating gives CASRTSGGRETQYF.

The V gene is TRBV2, the J gene TRBJ2-2; 12 positions agree with TRBD2. Germline lookup yields CDR1 SNHLY and CDR2 FYNNEI. V was pared by 6 bases and J by 3 bases, with 5 bases of the junction left unmatched. The CDR3 has 16 amino acids. CDR3 region: CASSSRLAGDTGELFF. CDR3 in DNA: TGTGCCAGCAGCTCTCGACTAGCGGGAGACACCGGGGAGCTGTTTTTT. The full variable domain, its missing parts supplied by reference TRBV2 and TRBJ2-2, is EPEVTQTPSHQVTQMGQEVILRCVPISNHLYFYWYRQILGQKVEFLVSFYNNEISEKSEIFDDQFSVERPDGSNFTLKIRSTKLEDSAMYFCASSSRLAGDTGELFFGEGSRLTVL.

A few counts support this clone. The CDR3 region is CASSAGTSGFTDTQYF. DNA for the CDR3: TGTGCCAGCAGCGCCGGGACTAGCGGGTTCACAGATACGCAGTATTTT. The chain links TRBV9 to TRBJ2-3; TRBD2 aligns across 12 bases. Germline loops: CDR1 SGDLS, CDR2 YYNGEE. V lost 3 bases and J lost 2; bases outside the gene matches: 4. The CDR3 is 16 amino acids.

The chain employs TRBV21-1 and TRBJ1-1. TRBV21-1 is termed a pseudogene. This CDR3 is 15 amino acids long. The CDR3 is CASSAISLGSTEAFF. CDR3 nucleotides: TGTGCCAGCAGCGCGATATCTCTGGGGAGCACTGAAGCTTTCTTT.

The chain employs TRBV11-2 and TRBJ1-3; no definite D call. The V end lost 3 bases, the J end lost 4 bases, and 4 bases lay between the germline ends. Germline CDR1 reads SGHAT; CDR2 reads FQNNGV. The CDR3 length is 12 residues. In nucleotides, the CDR3 is TGTGCCAGCAGCTTGGCCGGAAACACCATATATTTT. Protein: CASSLAGNTIYF. The full variable domain, rest sourced from reference TRBV11-2 and TRBJ1-3, is EAGVAQSPRYKIIEKRQSVAFWCNPISGHATLYWYQQILGQGPKLLIQFQNNGVVDDSQLPKDRFSAERLKGVDSTLKIQPAKLEDSAVYLCASSLAGNTIYFGEGSWLTVV.

The chain uses TRBV5-6 and TRBJ2-3; D is perhaps TRBD2 (6 bases). This CDR3 has 14 residues. V lost 2 bases and J 3 bases, leaving 10 bases between the germline ends. Germline V gives CDR1 SGHDT, CDR2 YYEEEE. CDR3 nucleotide sequence: TGTGCCAGCAGCTTTCTCCTAGCGACAGATACGCAGTATTTT. Translated, it gives CASSFLLATDTQYF.

The V call is TRBV6-5, the J call TRBJ1-4; TRBD1 matches at 7 bases. The CDR3 has 16 amino acids. With V trimmed by 0 bases and J by 8 bases, 9 bases remained unmatched. CDR1 and CDR2 (germline): MNHEY, SVGAGI. The CDR3 is CASSYSADREEEKLFF. DNA of the CDR3: TGTGCCAGCAGTTACTCGGCCGACAGGGAGGAGGAAAAACTGTTTTTT.

V gene TRBV7-2 combines with J gene TRBJ2-1, with D perhaps TRBD2 (5 bases). Trimming took off 4 bases at V and 5 bases at J, with 24 bases between the two ends. The CDR3 extends over 18 amino acids. Germline CDR1 reads SGHTA; CDR2 reads FQGNSA. The CDR3 spells CASSSGRRADLRDNEQFF. The CDR3 DNA is TGTGCCAGCAGCTCCGGCCGGCGGGCGGATCTGAGGGACAATGAGCAGTTCTTC.

This clone has just a few counts. The rearrangement uses TRBV4-1 and TRBJ2-3; 7 bases align to TRBD1. V dropped 4 bases and J dropped 4; count of bases not matched to a gene: 5. Germline V lookup: CDR1 MGHRA, CDR2 YSYEKL. The CDR3 contains 14 residues. The CDR3 DNA is TGCGCCAGCAGCCTACAGGGGCAGTCAGATACGCAGTATTTT. It is translated as CASSLQGQSDTQYF.

The J gene is TRBJ2-7, the V gene TRBV4-1; no clear D gene. The germline V and J ends were trimmed by 1 base and 0 bases, with 10 bases remaining between them. The CDR3 length is 15 residues. Per germline, CDR1 MGHRA and CDR2 YSYEKL. CDR3 region: CASSQGYSHSYEQYF. The CDR3 region has the DNA TGCGCCAGCAGCCAAGGGTACAGTCACTCCTACGAGCAGTACTTC.

The V call is TRBV5-6, the J call TRBJ2-7, with TRBD1 matching 8 bases. Germline CDR1 SGHDT, CDR2 YYEEEE. V lost 3 bases and J lost 3; bases outside the gene matches: 5. The CDR3 has 14 amino acids. The CDR3 DNA reads as TGTGCCAGCAGCTGGGACAGGTCGCTCTACGAGCAGTACTTC. This codes for CASSWDRSLYEQYF.

This sequence joins TRBV18 and TRBJ2-2, with 9 bases identical to TRBD2. V lost 3 bases to trimming and J lost 0 bases; unmatched junction nucleotides: 2. The length of the CDR3 is 16 residues. Looked up from germline, CDR1 is KGHSH and CDR2 is LQKENI. CDR3 in amino acids: CASSPGLATNTGELFF. The CDR3 nucleotides are TGTGCCAGCTCACCTGGACTAGCGACGAACACCGGGGAGCTGTTTTTT.

The table lists this clone with a few counts. This chain uses TRBV9 with TRBJ2-2, with 10 bases that match TRBD1. CDR1 is SGDLS, CDR2 YYNGEE, per germline. The CDR3 is 14 amino acids. Losses at the gene ends were 3 bases for V and 7 bases for J; bases not matched to a gene: 3. Here the CDR3 DNA reads TGTGCCAGCAGCGCGACAGGGGGCATCGGGGAGCTGTTTTTT. Its protein product is CASSATGGIGELFF.

J is TRBJ1-4 and V is TRBV6-6; no definite D call. V lost 10 bases, J lost 8 bases, and 17 bases lay in between. The length of the CDR3 is 13 residues. The germline CDR1 and CDR2 sequences are MNHNY and SVGAGI (reference sequence). The CDR3, as DNA: TGTGCCAACCCCCGATGTGAGGGCGAAAAACTGTTTTTT. Encoded protein: CANPRCEGEKLFF.

The rearrangement joins TRBV5-1 to TRBJ2-7; TRBD1 aligns across 8 bases. Germline CDR1 and CDR2: SGHRS and YFSETQ. The CDR3 runs to 16 residues. V lost 5 bases and J lost 1; bases outside the gene matches: 11. CDR3 amino acids: CASSVGRDRRSYEQYF. The CDR3, as DNA: TGCGCCAGCAGTGTGGGGCGGGACAGGAGGTCCTACGAGCAGTACTTC.

The chain couples TRBV27 to TRBJ2-3; 14 bases are shared with TRBD2. In germline, CDR1 is MNHEY, CDR2 SMNVEV (reference sequence). J was trimmed by 3 bases and V by 5 bases; bases with no gene match: 7. The CDR3 runs 17 residues. CDR3 coding DNA: TGTGCCAGCAGTGAGGGACTAGCGGGAGTAAGGACAGATACGCAGTATTTT. Protein sequence: CASSEGLAGVRTDTQYF.

The rearrangement joins TRBV4-1 to TRBJ2-3; 8 bases are shared with TRBD2. This CDR3 has 19 amino acids. The ends lost 5 bases at V and 2 bases at J; junction bases unmatched: 18. Germline V gene lookup returns CDR1 MGHRA and CDR2 YSYEKL. The CDR3 loop reads CASSSGLGIALVPTDTQYF. The CDR3 nucleotides are TGCGCCAGCAGCTCGGGACTAGGGATAGCGTTGGTCCCCACAGATACGCAGTATTTT.

V gene TRBV4-2 combines with J gene TRBJ2-5; 12 bases line up with TRBD2. Trimming removed 1 base from V and 5 bases from J; junction bases left unmatched: 17. From germline, CDR1 is LGHNA and CDR2 YNFKEQ. The CDR3 loop spans 20 amino acids. CDR3 in DNA: TGTGCCAGCAGCCAAGTCGCGCTAGCGGGAGGGCAGGGCCAGGATGAGACCCAGTACTTC. The encoded protein is CASSQVALAGGQGQDETQYF.

The J gene is TRBJ1-5, the V gene TRBV12-5; perhaps TRBD1 as D (5 bases). The ends were cut back, 7 bases at V and 4 bases at J, with 8 bases in the middle. The CDR3 contains 12 residues. The germline gives CDR1 LGHNT, CDR2 FRNRAP. The DNA for the CDR3 is TGTGCTAGTGTGGCAGGGAATCAGCCCCAGCATTTT. It translates to CASVAGNQPQHF.